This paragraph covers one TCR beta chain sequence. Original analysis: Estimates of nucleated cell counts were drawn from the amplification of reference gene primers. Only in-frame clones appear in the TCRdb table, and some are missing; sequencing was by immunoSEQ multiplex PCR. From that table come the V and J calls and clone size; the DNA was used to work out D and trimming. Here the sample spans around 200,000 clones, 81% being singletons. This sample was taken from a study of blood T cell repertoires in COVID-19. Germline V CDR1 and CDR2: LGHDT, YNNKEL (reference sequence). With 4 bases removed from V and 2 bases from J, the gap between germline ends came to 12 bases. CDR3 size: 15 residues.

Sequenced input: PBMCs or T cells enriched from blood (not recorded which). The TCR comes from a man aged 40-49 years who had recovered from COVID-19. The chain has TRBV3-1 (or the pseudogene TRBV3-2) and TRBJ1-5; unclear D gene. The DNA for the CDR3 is TGTGCCAGCAGCCGGGGAGGCGTGGGCAATCAGCCCCAGCATTTT. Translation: CASSRGGVGNQPQHF.